Given below is one T cell receptor (beta chain) in context. The CDR3 contains 14 residues. The germline V and J ends were trimmed by 1 base and 2 bases, with 8 bases remaining between them. Germline V gives CDR1 SEHNR, CDR2 FQNEAQ (reference sequence). Uncontrolled infection, other autoimmune disease, pregnancy and lactation each barred patients from inclusion. This sample holds PBMCs from 8.5 to 10 ml fresh peripheral blood. This sample is drawn from a study of T cells in Graves' hyperthyroidism and ophthalmopathy. Study summary: Peripheral blood sampling occurred at initial diagnosis, before any treatment.

What was amplified from RNA transcripts were TCR beta CDR3 regions. HTBI primers were employed in a first-round RT-PCR of the TCR CDR3. TCRdb analysed the multiplex PCR reads with MiXCR anew, one entry per CDR3 protein. The sample contains approximately 510,000 distinct CDR3 sequences, about a fifth of which appear only once. This receptor was identified in a man aged 18 to 30 with Graves' hyperthyroidism. Specimen: blood. The genes are TRBV7-9 and TRBJ1-1; D is uncertain. The CDR3 here is CASSLDPANTEAFF. The DNA for the CDR3 is TGTGCCAGCAGCTTAGACCCCGCAAACACTGAAGCTTTCTTT.